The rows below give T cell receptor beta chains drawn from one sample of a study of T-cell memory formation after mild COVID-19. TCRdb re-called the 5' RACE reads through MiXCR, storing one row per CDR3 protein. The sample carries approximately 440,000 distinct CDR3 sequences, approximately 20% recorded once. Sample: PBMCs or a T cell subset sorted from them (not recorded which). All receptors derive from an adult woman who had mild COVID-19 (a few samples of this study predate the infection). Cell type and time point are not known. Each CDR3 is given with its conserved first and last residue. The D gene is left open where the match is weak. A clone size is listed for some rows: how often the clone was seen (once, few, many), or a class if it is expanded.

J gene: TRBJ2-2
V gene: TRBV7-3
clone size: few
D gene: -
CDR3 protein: CASSSSGWGNTGELFF
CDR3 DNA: TGTGCCAGCAGCTCGTCCGGGTGGGGGAACACCGGGGAGCTGTTTTTT

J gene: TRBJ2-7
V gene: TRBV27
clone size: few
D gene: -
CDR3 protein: CASSLGLRSGGVVYEQYF
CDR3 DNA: TGTGCCAGCAGTTTAGGTCTACGTTCTGGCGGGGTCGTCTACGAGCAGTACTTC

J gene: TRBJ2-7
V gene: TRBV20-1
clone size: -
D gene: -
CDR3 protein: CSAGGEAYEQYF
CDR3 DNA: TGCAGTGCGGGAGGCGAGGCCTACGAGCAGTACTTC

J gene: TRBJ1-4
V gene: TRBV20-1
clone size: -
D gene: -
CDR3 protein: CSALYEGRLEKLFF
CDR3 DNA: TGCAGTGCCCTGTATGAAGGACGATTGGAAAAACTGTTTTTT

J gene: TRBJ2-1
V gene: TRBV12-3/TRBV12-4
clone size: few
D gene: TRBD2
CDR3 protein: CASRLAGNEQFF
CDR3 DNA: TGTGCCAGCAGATTAGCGGGGAATGAGCAGTTCTTC

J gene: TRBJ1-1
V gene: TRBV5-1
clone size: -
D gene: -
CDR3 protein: CASSLDPGMDTEAFF
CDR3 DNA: TGCGCCAGCAGCCTCGACCCAGGGATGGACACTGAAGCTTTCTTT

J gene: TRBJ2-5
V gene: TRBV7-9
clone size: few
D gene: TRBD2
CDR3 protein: CASSLGRGGRSQETQYF
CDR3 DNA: TGTGCCAGCAGCTTAGGAAGAGGCGGGAGGTCGCAAGAGACCCAGTACTTC

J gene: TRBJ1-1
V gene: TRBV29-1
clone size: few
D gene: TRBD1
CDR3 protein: CSASTTGPNTEAFF
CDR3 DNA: TGCAGCGCCTCAACGACAGGGCCTAACACTGAAGCTTTCTTT

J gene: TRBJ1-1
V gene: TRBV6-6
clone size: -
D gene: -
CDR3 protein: CASSPTRGDEAFF
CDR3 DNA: TGTGCCAGCAGCCCCACGAGAGGGGACGAAGCTTTCTTT

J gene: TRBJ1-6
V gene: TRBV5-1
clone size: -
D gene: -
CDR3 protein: CASKIEQNSPLHF
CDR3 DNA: TGCGCCAGCAAGATAGAGCAGAATTCACCCCTCCACTTT

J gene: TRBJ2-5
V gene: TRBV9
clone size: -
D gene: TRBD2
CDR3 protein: CASSVDGGGGETQYF
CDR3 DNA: TGTGCCAGCAGCGTAGATGGCGGGGGAGGAGAGACCCAGTACTTC

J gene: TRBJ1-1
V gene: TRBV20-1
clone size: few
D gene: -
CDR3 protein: CSPKAVQGTEAFF
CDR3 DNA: TGCAGCCCCAAGGCTGTGCAGGGCACTGAAGCTTTCTTT

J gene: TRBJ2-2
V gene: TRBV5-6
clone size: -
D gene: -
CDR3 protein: CASSYLGQGNTGELFF
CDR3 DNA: TGTGCCAGCAGCTATCTAGGGCAGGGAAACACCGGGGAGCTGTTTTTT